This TCR beta chain was sequenced in a study of shared clonotypes between healthy human individuals. Looking at the study overall: Contributing individuals were a couple of females and a few males aged 18 to 49.

General study results and limits: The naive CD4 repertoires of a few donors were compared, and approximately 5.3% of clonotypes were shared. Memory subsets generally showed smaller estimated richness than naive subsets did.

Splitting of each subset's genomic DNA was done evenly across several immunoSEQ plates. Profiled with immunoSEQ multiplex PCR; TCRdb holds only in-frame clones, not every one. Of about 110,000 clones listed, around 68% are singletons. The CDR3 covers 16 residues. The germline V gene has CDR1 SGHAT and CDR2 FQNNGV. The V end was cut by 1 base, the J end by 8 bases, with 18 bases between. To note about this clone: Its specificity is not known.

The V call is TRBV11-2, the J call TRBJ2-1; D assignment may be TRBD1 or TRBD2 (6 bases each). The sequence was obtained from a woman aged 30 to 39 in good health. The sequenced sample consisted of memory CD8+ T cells sorted from blood. Subset given: CD45RO+ cells pooled with CCR7-negative TemRA cells. This chain's CDR3 is CASSLGGGLLVDEQFF. The CDR3 DNA reads TGTGCCAGCAGCTTAGGAGGGGGACTCCTCGTTGATGAGCAGTTCTTC.